Listed here are 21 T cell receptor beta chains from one sample, sequenced in a study of blood T cell repertoires in COVID-19. Libraries were prepared by immunoSEQ multiplex PCR; TCRdb keeps only in-frame clonotypes and omits some of them. The data contain roughly 300,000 clones, 87% of them singletons. The sequenced sample consisted of PBMCs or T cells enriched from blood (not recorded which). The receptor source for this set is a woman under 40 who had recovered from COVID-19.

This sequence joins TRBV9 and TRBJ2-1, with D perhaps TRBD1 (6 bases). The CDR3 totals 16 residues. Trimming cost V 0 bases and J 1 base, with 11 bases left between them. CDR1 SGDLS and CDR2 YYNGEE come from the germline V gene. CDR3 sequence reads: CASSVVAGASYNEQFF. The CDR3 bases are TGTGCCAGCAGCGTAGTGGCAGGGGCGTCCTACAATGAGCAGTTCTTC.

The J gene is TRBJ1-4, the V gene TRBV30; the D is unclear. Trimming pared 4 bases from V and 8 bases from J, leaving 17 bases between. CDR3 size: 14 residues. Germline CDR1 is GTSNPN and CDR2 is SVGIG (reference sequence). The CDR3 sequence: CAWTGDPRGEKLFF. The DNA of the CDR3 is TGTGCCTGGACAGGTGACCCCAGAGGGGAAAAACTGTTTTTT. The whole variable domain, remainder taken from reference TRBV30 and TRBJ1-4, is SQTIHQWPATLVQPVGSPLSLECTVEGTSNPNLYWYRQAAGRGLQLLFYSVGIGQISSEVPQNLSASRPQDRQFILSSKKLLLSDSGFYLCAWTGDPRGEKLFFGSGTQLSVL.

The chain has TRBV7-9 and TRBJ1-1; no reliable D call. The V gene's germline CDR1 is SEHNR and CDR2 FQNEAQ (reference sequence). The V gene lost 1 base and the J gene lost 8 bases, with 5 bases spanning the gap. This CDR3 contains 11 residues. The CDR3 bases are TGTGCCAGCAGCTTAGGGCAGGAAGCTTTCTTT. This translates into CASSLGQEAFF. Based on the CDR3 plus reference TRBV7-9 and TRBJ1-1, the full variable domain is DTGVSQNPRHKITKRGQNVTFRCDPISEHNRLYWYRQTLGQGPEFLTYFQNEAQLEKSRLLSDRFSAERPKGSFSTLEIQRTEQGDSAMYLCASSLGQEAFFGQGTRLTVV.

V gene TRBV27 combines with J gene TRBJ2-7; D is undetermined. The germline V gene has CDR1 MNHEY and CDR2 SMNVEV (reference sequence). The ends were cut back, 5 bases at V and 2 bases at J, with 7 bases in the middle. The CDR3 sequence is 12 residues long. This CDR3 is CASSRTPYEQYF. The CDR3 DNA is TGTGCCAGCAGTCGCACTCCCTACGAGCAGTACTTC.

In DNA form, the CDR3 reads TGTGCCAGTAGTATTAATCCCTCCTACAATGAGCAGTTCTTC. The encoded protein is CASSINPSYNEQFF. The rearrangement links TRBV19 to TRBJ2-1; D is undetermined. The CDR3 is 14 residues long. Germline V gene data show CDR1 as LNHDA and CDR2 as SQIVND (reference sequence). V was shortened by 3 bases and J by 0 bases, with 6 bases between the two germline ends.

Remarks on this clone: One end of the junction fails to match germline, which may point to a read error. J is TRBJ2-7 and V is TRBV27, with TRBD2 identical over 8 bases. The CDR3 is 12 amino acids. CDR1 and CDR2 (germline): MNHEY, SMNVEV (reference sequence). This chain's CDR3 is CASSSPGGRVDF. CDR3 nucleotide sequence: TGTGCCAGCAGTTCCCCGGGGGGGCGGGTGGACTTC.

The table lists this clone with a few counts. Distinct nucleotide sequences in the sample also encode this CDR3. This sequence joins TRBV7-9 and TRBJ1-6, with D maybe TRBD1 (6 bases). This CDR3 has 13 residues. The V gene's germline CDR1 is SEHNR and CDR2 FQNEAQ (reference sequence). V lost 6 bases and J lost 6, with 9 bases in between. The DNA for the CDR3 is TGTGCCAGCAGTTTACAGGGTAATTCACCCCTCCACTTT. Its protein product is CASSLQGNSPLHF.

The chain uses TRBV2 and TRBJ1-6; a possible D gene is TRBD1 (6 bases). The germline gives CDR1 SNHLY, CDR2 FYNNEI. CDR3 size: 14 residues. V dropped 8 bases and J dropped 6 bases, with 14 bases sitting between them. The CDR3 spells CASDRNDLNSPLHF. CDR3 sequence (DNA): TGTGCCAGCGACAGGAATGATCTTAATTCACCCCTCCACTTT.

This clone has only one observation. J is TRBJ2-7 and V is TRBV5-6; 12 positions match TRBD2. After removal of 4 bases from V and 4 bases from J, the junction contained 9 bases not matched to a gene. The V gene's germline CDR1 is SGHDT and CDR2 YYEEEE. The CDR3 loop spans 16 amino acids. The CDR3 sequence is CASSPSGGLAGYEQYF. The DNA for the CDR3 is TGTGCCAGCAGCCCCTCAGGTGGACTAGCGGGGTACGAGCAGTACTTC.

The CDR3: CASSLKTGGIGLHEKLFF. DNA of the CDR3: TGTGCCAGCAGCTTGAAGACAGGGGGCATCGGTTTGCATGAAAAACTGTTTTTT. The rearrangement joins TRBV5-4 to TRBJ1-4; 10 nucleotides agree with TRBD1. V was pared by 1 base and J by 6 bases, with 12 bases of the junction left unmatched. This CDR3 has 18 residues. Germline V gene data show CDR1 as SGHNT and CDR2 as YYREEE (reference sequence).

The chain has TRBV19 and TRBJ1-1; 11 positions agree with TRBD1. V lost 7 bases to trimming and J lost 5 bases; unmatched junction nucleotides: 9. The germline V gene encodes CDR1 LNHDA and CDR2 SQIVND (reference sequence). The CDR3 is 15 amino acids. CDR3 DNA: TGTGCCAGTACCGGAAGGACAGGGGGCTTTACTGAAGCTTTCTTT. It encodes CASTGRTGGFTEAFF.

This clone was counted a single time. The gene calls are TRBV28 and TRBJ2-7, with 9 bases fitting TRBD1. V lost 8 bases and J lost 1; bases outside the gene matches: 12. CDR3 size: 16 residues. Germline V gene sequence: CDR1 MDHEN, CDR2 SYDVKM. CDR3 protein: CASQTGGVAGSYEQYF. The CDR3 nucleotides read TGTGCCAGCCAAACAGGGGGCGTAGCGGGTTCCTACGAGCAGTACTTC.

This sequence joins TRBV5-4 and TRBJ2-3; 11 bases align to TRBD2. This CDR3 has 16 residues. Germline-derived CDR1 and CDR2 are SGHNT and YYREEE (reference sequence). Germline trimming cut 4 bases from V and 1 base from J; bases unmatched to any gene: 5. The CDR3 DNA sequence: TGTGCCAGCAGCCTTCAGACTAGCGGGGGCACAGATACGCAGTATTTT. Translation gives CASSLQTSGGTDTQYF.

The chain recombines TRBV18 with TRBJ2-3; D unresolved. The length of the CDR3 is 18 residues. Trimming took off 3 bases at V and 2 bases at J, with 21 bases between the two ends. Germline CDR1 is KGHSH and CDR2 is LQKENI. The CDR3 loop is CASSPVVFAERYTDTQYF. CDR3 DNA sequence: TGTGCCAGCTCACCTGTCGTATTTGCGGAACGGTACACAGATACGCAGTATTTT.

This clone showed up just a few times. CDR3: CASSFLPGGRSYYNEQFF. The CDR3 bases are TGTGCCAGCAGCTTTCTTCCGGGGGGGAGGTCCTACTACAATGAGCAGTTCTTC. The chain links TRBV27 to TRBJ2-1, with 8 bases identical to TRBD2. The germline CDR1 and CDR2 sequences are MNHEY and SMNVEV (reference sequence). The CDR3 contains 18 residues. Trimming took 6 bases from V and 3 from J; bases not matched to a gene: 16.

The chain carries TRBV4-2 and TRBJ1-6; possible D gene TRBD1, 6 bases. The CDR3 sequence is 16 residues long. Trimming removed 3 bases at V and 7 bases at J, with 16 bases between. CDR1 and CDR2 (germline): LGHNA, YNFKEQ. CDR3 bases: TGTGCCAGCAGCCACGAAGGGGGAGAGGAGAATTCACCCCTCCACTTT. It codes for CASSHEGGEENSPLHF.

This chain connects TRBV18 to TRBJ2-5; D is undetermined. V lost 1 base to trimming and J lost 5 bases, with 11 bases between them. In germline, CDR1 is KGHSH, CDR2 LQKENI. The CDR3 totals 14 residues. The CDR3 protein is CASSPRAPRETQYF. The CDR3 DNA sequence: TGTGCCAGCTCACCACGGGCCCCTCGTGAGACCCAGTACTTC.

The chain couples TRBV11-1 to TRBJ1-1; D not certain. Per germline, CDR1 SGHAT and CDR2 FQDESV (reference sequence). The CDR3 runs to 13 residues. Trimming took 1 base from V and 3 from J, leaving 6 bases between them. The CDR3 coding sequence is TGTGCCAGCAGCTTAGAAGCCCACACTGAAGCTTTCTTT. Amino acids: CASSLEAHTEAFF.

The chain links TRBV5-4 to TRBJ1-1; D is uncertain. The germline gives CDR1 SGHNT, CDR2 YYREEE (reference sequence). The CDR3 loop spans 14 amino acids. The V end was cut by 4 bases, the J end by 1 base, with 11 bases between. The CDR3 bases are TGTGCCAGCAGCCACAAACGGGGGAACACTGAAGCTTTCTTT. Protein: CASSHKRGNTEAFF.

This chain links TRBV12-3 or TRBV12-4 with TRBJ1-1; D unresolved. V was clipped by 6 bases and J by 6 bases, with 14 bases between them. The CDR3 contains 13 residues. CDR3 DNA: TGTGCCAGCAGCCCACGGACTTACGCTGAAGCTTTCTTT. This codes for CASSPRTYAEAFF.

The CDR3, as DNA: TGCAGCGGGTTACAGGTCTATGGCTACACCTTC. Translation gives CSGLQVYGYTF. This chain uses TRBV29-1 with TRBJ1-2; TRBD1 is a possible D gene (5 bases). This CDR3 contains 11 residues. Trimming pared 7 bases from V and 4 bases from J, leaving 10 bases between. Germline V gene sequence: CDR1 SQVTM, CDR2 ANQGSEA.